This T cell receptor (beta chain) was retrieved from a study of regulatory T cells in long-lasting Graves disease. This clonotype came up a few times. As to time point: newly diagnosed GD, antithyroid drugs for less than 3 months. The TCR library was prepared using RNA isolated from PBMCs. Diagnosis followed American Thyroid Association guidelines for Graves' disease. V was pared by 9 bases and J by 7 bases, with 21 bases between. The length of the CDR3 is 15 residues. Per germline, CDR1 LNHDA and CDR2 SQIVND (reference sequence). Building of the TCR beta libraries involved iRepertoire HTBI primers and Arm-PCR of CDR3 regions. Original methodology: The study identified 55 to 80 TRBV and more than 11 TRBJ segments across samples. A single record per CDR3 protein comes from TCRdb applying MiXCR to the multiplex PCR reads. TCRdb's processing, not the authors', yielded these V and J calls. Of about 540,000 distinct CDR3 sequences in the sample, approximately 13% are singletons; the top ten hold roughly 9.7%.

Separately, the same data were catalogued under a study of T cells in Graves' hyperthyroidism and ophthalmopathy. As that study records: If no ophthalmopathy progression occurred within 18 months, Graves' hyperthyroidism was stable.

Sequences were derived from peripheral blood mononuclear cells (PBMCs), sampled at new diagnosis, from a patient treated with antithyroid drugs. The TCR comes from a man younger than 40 with Graves disease. The chain has TRBV19 and TRBJ1-4, with D maybe TRBD1 (5 bases). The CDR3 coding sequence is TGTGCCAGCTCGGATGCGGGGACTCCTATTGAAAAACTGTTTTTT. It yields the protein CASSDAGTPIEKLFF.